The 30 T cell receptor beta chains in this list originate from one sample, sequenced in a study of blood T cell repertoires in COVID-19. Profiling relied on immunoSEQ multiplex PCR, and the TCRdb table lists in-frame clones only, not all of them. Altogether 400,000 or so clones are present, 80% to 90% being singletons, with the ten largest covering more than 0.95%. The sequenced sample consisted of PBMCs or T cells enriched from blood (not recorded which). These receptors originate from a man aged 25 to 40 who had recovered from COVID-19.

There are a few counts of this clone. The genes are TRBV4-2 and TRBJ2-7, with 13 bases lining up with TRBD2. Germline V gene lookup returns CDR1 LGHNA and CDR2 YNFKEQ. V was clipped by 1 base and J by 7 bases; unmatched bases: 4. This CDR3 is built from 15 residues. CDR3 DNA sequence: TGTGCCAGCAGCCAAGCCGGGACTAGCGGGGAGGAGCAGTACTTC. Translation: CASSQAGTSGEEQYF.

The CDR3 sequence is CAWRSSTDTQYF. CDR3 sequence (DNA): TGTGCCTGGAGGTCTAGCACAGATACGCAGTATTTT. The genes are TRBV30 and TRBJ2-3; D not certain. The CDR3 covers 12 residues. The germline V and J ends were trimmed by 3 bases and 0 bases, with 4 bases remaining between them. Germline V gene data show CDR1 as GTSNPN and CDR2 as SVGIG (reference sequence).

The chain is built from TRBV28 and TRBJ1-6, with 7 bases matching TRBD1. The CDR3 is 18 amino acids. With V trimmed by 2 bases and J by 7 bases, 14 bases remained unmatched. Germline V gene sequence: CDR1 MDHEN, CDR2 SYDVKM. The CDR3 loop reads CASSLSFVERQGNSPLHF. Here the CDR3 DNA reads TGTGCCAGCAGTTTAAGTTTCGTTGAGCGACAGGGAAATTCACCCCTCCACTTT. Full variable domain (remainder filled in from reference TRBV28 and TRBJ1-6): DVKVTQSSRYLVKRTGEKVFLECVQDMDHENMFWYRQDPGLGLRLIYFSYDVKMKEKGDIPEGYSVSREKKERFSLILESASTNQTSMYLCASSLSFVERQGNSPLHFGNGTRLTVT.

The chain recombines TRBV10-3 with TRBJ2-5; tentatively, D is TRBD1 (6 bases). Germline CDR1 reads ENHRY; CDR2 reads SYGVKD. This CDR3 is built from 18 residues. Deletions cut 1 base from V and 5 bases from J, with 23 bases between. This chain's CDR3 is CAISELVGHPGGRETQYF. CDR3 in DNA: TGTGCCATCAGTGAGTTAGTGGGACACCCCGGAGGTAGGGAGACCCAGTACTTC.

The chain couples TRBV7-2 to TRBJ1-3, with a possible D match to TRBD1 (6 bases). The CDR3 spans 14 residues. V was cut by 5 bases and J by 4 bases, with 12 bases left in between. In germline, CDR1 is SGHTA, CDR2 FQGNSA. The CDR3 coding sequence is TGTGCCAGCAGCATACCGGACAGAGGAAACACCATATATTTT. Translating it yields CASSIPDRGNTIYF.

This rearrangement joins TRBV5-1 to TRBJ1-1; D is perhaps TRBD1 (6 bases). Trimming took off 0 bases at V and 3 bases at J, with 18 bases between the two ends. Looked up from germline, CDR1 is SGHRS and CDR2 is YFSETQ. The CDR3 loop spans 17 amino acids. CDR3 region: CASSLGAGAGGDTEAFF. The DNA of the CDR3 is TGCGCCAGCAGCTTGGGGGCGGGGGCTGGCGGGGACACTGAAGCTTTCTTT.

The chain carries TRBV30 and TRBJ1-6, with D possibly TRBD1 on 5 matching bases. CDR1 and CDR2 from the germline V gene are GTSNPN and SVGIG (reference sequence). Trimming left V 0 bases short and J 10 bases short, with 16 bases between. This CDR3 contains 15 residues. Here the CDR3 DNA reads TGTGCCTGGAGTGTTTGGTCGGGGGGAAGCTCACCCCTCCACTTT. It yields the protein CAWSVWSGGSSPLHF.

This clone was recorded once. The chain couples TRBV2 to TRBJ2-7, with 8 positions matching TRBD1. Germline V lookup: CDR1 SNHLY, CDR2 FYNNEI. V lost 10 bases and J lost 7; bases outside the gene matches: 9. This CDR3 has 12 amino acids. The CDR3 nucleotides are TGTGCCATTACCGGGACAGGTTGGGAGCAGTACTTC. This translates into CAITGTGWEQYF.

The chain employs TRBV19 and TRBJ2-5, with TRBD2 identical over 7 bases. Germline V gene data show CDR1 as LNHDA and CDR2 as SQIVND (reference sequence). CDR3 length: 14 amino acids. V trimming: 3 bases; J trimming: 4 bases; junction bases outside the gene matches: 5. Here the CDR3 DNA reads TGTGCCAGTAGTATGAGGCTAGCGGCAGAGACCCAGTACTTC. As protein: CASSMRLAAETQYF.

The V call is TRBV19, the J call TRBJ1-1, with D tentatively TRBD1 (5 bases). CDR1 and CDR2 from the germline V gene are LNHDA and SQIVND (reference sequence). The length of the CDR3 is 13 residues. Trimming removed 6 bases at V and 3 bases at J, with 11 bases between. The CDR3 DNA follows: TGTGCCAGTAGGGGGGGGATCTACACTGAAGCTTTCTTT. The encoded protein is CASRGGIYTEAFF. The full variable domain, completed using reference TRBV19 and TRBJ1-1, is DGGITQSPKYLFRKEGQNVTLSCEQNLNHDAMYWYRQDPGQGLRLIYYSQIVNDFQKGDIAEGYSVSREKKESFPLTVTSAQKNPTAFYLCASRGGIYTEAFFGQGTRLTVV.

The chain combines TRBV5-1 with TRBJ2-7; tentative D call: TRBD1 (5 bases). The CDR3 runs to 15 residues. V gave up 3 bases and J gave up 2 bases, with 15 bases separating them. Germline values: CDR1 SGHRS, CDR2 YFSETQ. CDR3 DNA: TGCGCCAGCAGCTATTCGCAGGGATGGGCCTACGAGCAGTACTTC. Protein sequence: CASSYSQGWAYEQYF.

The V gene is TRBV4-1, the J gene TRBJ2-7; 10 nucleotides match TRBD2. V lost 0 bases, J lost 4 bases, and 6 bases stayed unmatched. Per the germline V gene, CDR1 is MGHRA and CDR2 is YSYEKL. This CDR3 has 16 residues. The CDR3 bases are TGCGCCAGCAGCCAAGAGCCGGGACTAGCGACTTACGAGCAGTACTTC. As protein: CASSQEPGLATYEQYF.

The V gene is TRBV6-5, the J gene TRBJ1-6; D ambiguous. From germline, CDR1 is MNHEY and CDR2 SVGAGI. The CDR3 runs 13 residues. V lost 7 bases and J 14 bases, leaving 18 bases between the germline ends. Written as DNA, the CDR3 is TGTGCCAGCACTGGGCAGGAAGATTGGGCCCTCCACTTT. It codes for CASTGQEDWALHF.

The V call is TRBV29-1, the J call TRBJ2-7, with 7 bases lining up with TRBD1. J gave up 6 bases and V 3 bases, and 8 bases lay outside the gene matches. The CDR3 is 13 amino acids. The V gene's germline CDR1 is SQVTM and CDR2 ANQGSEA. CDR3 nucleotides: TGCAGCGTTGAGGGGACAGCTCTAGGCGAGCAGTACTTC. Translation: CSVEGTALGEQYF.

The rearrangement joins TRBV10-3 to TRBJ1-3; D is unclear. The germline V and J ends were trimmed by 4 bases and 0 bases, with 10 bases remaining between them. This CDR3 spans 15 amino acids. The germline CDR1 and CDR2 sequences are ENHRY and SYGVKD. CDR3 bases: TGTGCCATCAGTGCGGACTGGAACTCTGGAAACACCATATATTTT. Translation: CAISADWNSGNTIYF.

J is TRBJ2-7 and V is TRBV11-2, with 9 bases identical to TRBD1. The CDR3 runs 15 residues. V shed 5 bases, J shed 3 bases, and the junction held 8 bases outside the gene matches. The germline CDR1 and CDR2 sequences are SGHAT and FQNNGV. CDR3 region: CASSPGRDRVYEQYF. CDR3 nucleotide sequence: TGTGCCAGCAGCCCGGGGAGGGACAGGGTCTACGAGCAGTACTTC.

This chain joins TRBV10-3 and TRBJ1-2, with a weak D call TRBD1 (6 bases). This CDR3 is built from 13 residues. Trimming removed 4 bases at V and 5 bases at J, with 11 bases between. The germline CDR1 and CDR2 sequences are ENHRY and SYGVKD. This CDR3 is CAISVQGPYGYTF. In DNA form, the CDR3 reads TGTGCCATCAGTGTACAGGGCCCTTATGGCTACACCTTC.

The genes are TRBV7-3 and TRBJ2-2; 11 bases are shared with TRBD2. Germline CDR1 SGHTA, CDR2 FQGTGA. Trimming at V came to 1 base and at J to 4 bases, leaving 2 bases not matched to a gene. This CDR3 is built from 16 residues. The CDR3 protein is CASSLIGTSGTGELFF. CDR3 nucleotide sequence: TGTGCCAGCAGCTTAATAGGGACTAGCGGCACCGGGGAGCTGTTTTTT.

This chain connects TRBV1 to TRBJ2-1; the D call TRBD2 from the table was never checked on the DNA. TRBV1 has pseudogene status. This CDR3 has 17 residues. CDR3 sequence (DNA): TGCACCAGCAGCCGCCAGCGGGAGACCGAGGGCTACAATGAGCAGTTCTTC. Residues: CTSSRQRETEGYNEQFF.

The V gene is TRBV11-2, the J gene TRBJ2-1, with 10 bases identical to TRBD2. The CDR3 has 14 amino acids. The germline CDR1 and CDR2 sequences are SGHAT and FQNNGV. V lost 5 bases and J lost 4; bases outside the gene matches: 2. The chain's CDR3 is CASSLAGVYNEQFF. The CDR3 DNA reads TGTGCCAGCAGCCTAGCGGGAGTTTACAATGAGCAGTTCTTC.

Here the CDR3 reads CASSIYQSWDTTTGELFF. CDR3 nucleotide sequence: TGTGCCAGTAGTATATATCAGAGCTGGGACACCACAACCGGGGAGCTGTTTTTT. The chain joins TRBV19 to TRBJ2-2; TRBD1 might be the D (6 bases). This CDR3 has 18 residues. The germline gives CDR1 LNHDA, CDR2 SQIVND (reference sequence). The V end lost 2 bases, the J end lost 5 bases, and 21 bases lay between the germline ends.

The chain couples TRBV4-1 to TRBJ2-7; a weak D match, TRBD1 (6 bases). V was shortened by 3 bases and J by 3 bases, with 12 bases between the two germline ends. The CDR3 runs 14 residues. Looked up from germline, CDR1 is MGHRA and CDR2 is YSYEKL. The CDR3 loop is CASSQGTPNYEQYF. In DNA form, the CDR3 reads TGCGCCAGCAGCCAGGGGACACCAAACTACGAGCAGTACTTC.

This clone has just one count. The gene calls are TRBV27 and TRBJ2-7; 11 bases agree with TRBD1. V lost 0 bases and J lost 4; bases outside the gene matches: 2. There are 15 residues in the CDR3. Germline V lookup: CDR1 MNHEY, CDR2 SMNVEV (reference sequence). Written as DNA, the CDR3 is TGTGCCAGCAGTTTATCAGGACAGGGGGCTTACGAGCAGTACTTC. Its translation: CASSLSGQGAYEQYF.

The V call is TRBV7-3, the J call TRBJ2-3, with 8 bases identical to TRBD2. In germline, CDR1 is SGHTA, CDR2 FQGTGA. J lost 1 base, V lost 5 bases, and 8 bases had no gene match. The length of the CDR3 is 16 residues. Here the CDR3 DNA reads TGTGCCAGCAGCCCGGGACTAGATTCGCGCACAGATACGCAGTATTTT. Residues: CASSPGLDSRTDTQYF.

The chain couples TRBV18 to TRBJ2-7, with 14 nucleotides matching TRBD2. V lost 5 bases, J lost 6 bases, and 12 bases stayed unmatched. This CDR3 comprises 17 residues. Germline CDR1 reads KGHSH; CDR2 reads LQKENI. CDR3 in amino acids: CASSSSGTSGSYGEQYF. As DNA, the CDR3 is TGTGCCAGCTCATCTTCCGGGACTAGCGGGAGTTACGGCGAGCAGTACTTC.

The chain links TRBV3-1 (or the pseudogene TRBV3-2) to TRBJ1-6; 7 bases agree with TRBD1. CDR1 and CDR2 from the germline V gene are LGHDT and YNNKEL (reference sequence). This CDR3 region has 13 residues. V shed 1 base and J 10 bases; nucleotides not matched to a gene: 1. CDR3 nucleotide sequence: TGTGCCAGCAGCCAAGGACAGGGCTCACCCCTCCACTTT. It yields the protein CASSQGQGSPLHF.

The rearrangement uses TRBV27 and TRBJ2-5; 11 bases map to TRBD2. CDR1 is MNHEY and CDR2 is SMNVEV in the germline V gene (reference sequence). This CDR3 is 15 amino acids long. V dropped 0 bases and J dropped 3; count of bases not matched to a gene: 0. The CDR3 is CASSLSTSGKETQYF. Here the CDR3 DNA reads TGTGCCAGCAGTTTATCGACTAGCGGGAAAGAGACCCAGTACTTC.

This clone was observed a single time. This chain links TRBV4-1 with TRBJ2-7, with 10 bases lining up with TRBD1. The CDR3 extends over 15 amino acids. The V gene end was trimmed by 3 bases and the J gene end by 4 bases; junction bases not matched to a gene: 6. The germline V gene encodes CDR1 MGHRA and CDR2 YSYEKL. The CDR3 DNA reads TGCGCCAGCAGCCAGAGACAGGGGGCTGTATACGAGCAGTACTTC. This codes for CASSQRQGAVYEQYF.

The chain employs TRBV30 and TRBJ1-5; D ambiguous. The CDR3 consists of 13 residues. Trimming shortened V by 2 bases and J by 3 bases, and 8 bases separated the two germline ends. Germline-derived CDR1 and CDR2 are GTSNPN and SVGIG (reference sequence). CDR3 coding DNA: TGTGCCTGGAGTCAAACATTCAATCAGCCCCAGCATTTT. Its translation is CAWSQTFNQPQHF.

J is TRBJ2-1 and V is TRBV3-1 (or the pseudogene TRBV3-2), with D perhaps matching TRBD1 (5 bases). The CDR3 consists of 14 residues. Trimming removed 5 bases from V and 5 bases from J, with 13 bases in between. Germline loops: CDR1 LGHDT, CDR2 YNNKEL (reference sequence). The CDR3 DNA reads TGTGCCAGCAGCAAATCCCAGGGCGACAATGAGCAGTTCTTC. Its translation is CASSKSQGDNEQFF.